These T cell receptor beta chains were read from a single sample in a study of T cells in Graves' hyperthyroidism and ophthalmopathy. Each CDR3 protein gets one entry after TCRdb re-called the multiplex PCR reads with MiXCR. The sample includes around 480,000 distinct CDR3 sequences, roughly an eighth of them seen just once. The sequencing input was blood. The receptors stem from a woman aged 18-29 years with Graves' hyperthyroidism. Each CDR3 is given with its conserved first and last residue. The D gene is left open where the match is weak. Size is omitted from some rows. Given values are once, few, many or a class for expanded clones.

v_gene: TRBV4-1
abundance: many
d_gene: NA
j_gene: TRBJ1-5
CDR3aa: CASSLRTGRIDQPQHF
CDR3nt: TGCGCCAGCAGCCTGAGGACGGGGCGAATCGATCAGCCCCAGCATTTT

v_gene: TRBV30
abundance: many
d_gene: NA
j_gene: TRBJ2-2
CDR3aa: CAWMRQNTGELFF
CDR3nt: TGTGCCTGGATGAGGCAGAACACCGGGGAGCTGTTTTTT

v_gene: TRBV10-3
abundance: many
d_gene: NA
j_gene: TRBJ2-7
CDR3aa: CAISRDSYEQYF
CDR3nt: TGTGCCATCAGCCGAGACAGTTACGAGCAGTACTTC

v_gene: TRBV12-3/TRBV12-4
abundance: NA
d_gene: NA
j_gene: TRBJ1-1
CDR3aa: CASSRGRFTEAFF
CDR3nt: TGTGCCAGCAGCCGAGGGCGTTTCACTGAAGCTTTCTTT

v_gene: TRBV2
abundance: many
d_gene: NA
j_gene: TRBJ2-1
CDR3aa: CASNEGRGRSHEQFF
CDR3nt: TGTGCCAGCAATGAGGGACGTGGCCGGTCCCATGAGCAGTTCTTC

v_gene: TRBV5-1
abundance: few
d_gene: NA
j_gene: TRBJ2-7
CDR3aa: CASSLNPQDEQYF
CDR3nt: TGCGCCAGCAGCTTGAACCCACAGGACGAGCAGTACTTC

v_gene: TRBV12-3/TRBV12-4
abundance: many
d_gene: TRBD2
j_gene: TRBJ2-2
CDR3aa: CASRPSGRTPGELFF
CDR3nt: TGTGCCAGCAGGCCTAGCGGGAGGACTCCCGGGGAGCTGTTTTTT

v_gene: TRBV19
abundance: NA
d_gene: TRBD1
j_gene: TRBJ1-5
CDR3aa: CASSKGGQQPQHF
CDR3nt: TGTGCCAGTAGTAAAGGGGGCCAACAGCCCCAGCATTTT

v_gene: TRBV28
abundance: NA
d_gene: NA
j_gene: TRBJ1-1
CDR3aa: CASSTFGGLNTEAFF
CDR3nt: TGTGCCAGCAGTACTTTCGGGGGGCTGAACACTGAAGCTTTCTTT

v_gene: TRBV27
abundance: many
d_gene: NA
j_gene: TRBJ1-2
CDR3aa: CASSDSGHNYGYTF
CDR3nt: TGTGCCAGCAGTGACTCGGGACACAACTATGGCTACACCTTC

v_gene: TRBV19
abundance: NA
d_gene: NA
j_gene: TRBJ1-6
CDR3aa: CASSIARQATFGSPLHF
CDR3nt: TGTGCCAGTAGTATAGCGAGGCAGGCGACCTTTGGGTCACCCCTCCACTTT

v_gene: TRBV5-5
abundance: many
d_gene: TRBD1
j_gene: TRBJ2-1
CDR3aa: CASSYPGQGKIYDNEQFF
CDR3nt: TGTGCCAGCAGCTATCCGGGACAGGGAAAGATATATGACAATGAGCAGTTCTTC

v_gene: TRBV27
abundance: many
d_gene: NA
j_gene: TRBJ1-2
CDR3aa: CASSAHSLSNYGYTF
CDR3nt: TGTGCCAGCAGTGCCCATAGCCTTTCTAACTATGGCTACACCTTC

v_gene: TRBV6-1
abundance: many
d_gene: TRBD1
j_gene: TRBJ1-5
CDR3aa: CASSALGTGGFDQPQHF
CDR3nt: TGTGCCAGCAGTGCACTCGGGACAGGTGGGTTCGATCAGCCCCAGCATTTT

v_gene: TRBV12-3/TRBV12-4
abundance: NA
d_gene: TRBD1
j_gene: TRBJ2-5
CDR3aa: CASSLGTGGLETQYF
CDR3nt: TGTGCCAGCAGTTTAGGGACAGGGGGCTTGGAGACCCAGTACTTC

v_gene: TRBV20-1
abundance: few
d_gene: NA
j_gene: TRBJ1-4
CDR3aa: CSARHRNEKLFF
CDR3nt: TGCAGTGCTAGGCACAGAAATGAAAAACTGTTTTTT

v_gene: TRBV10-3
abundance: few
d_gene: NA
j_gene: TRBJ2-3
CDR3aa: CAISDAGRSTDTQYF
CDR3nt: TGTGCCATCAGTGATGCTGGGCGGAGCACAGATACGCAGTATTTT

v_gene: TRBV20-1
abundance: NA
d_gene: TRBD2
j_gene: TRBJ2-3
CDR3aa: CSARDPAGGPSNTQYF
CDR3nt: TGCAGTGCTAGAGATCCAGCGGGAGGGCCGTCGAATACGCAGTATTTT

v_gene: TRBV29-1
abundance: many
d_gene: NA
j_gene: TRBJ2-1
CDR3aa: CSITVQRNEQFF
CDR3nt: TGCAGCATCACCGTACAGAGGAATGAGCAGTTCTTC

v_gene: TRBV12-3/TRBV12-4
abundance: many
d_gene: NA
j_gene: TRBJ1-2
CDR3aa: CASSHSGDYGYTF
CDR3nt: TGTGCCAGCAGTCATTCAGGGGACTATGGCTACACCTTC

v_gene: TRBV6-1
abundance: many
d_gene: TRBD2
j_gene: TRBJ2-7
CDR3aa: CASLRASGGYEQYF
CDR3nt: TGTGCCAGCCTAAGGGCTAGCGGGGGGTACGAGCAGTACTTC

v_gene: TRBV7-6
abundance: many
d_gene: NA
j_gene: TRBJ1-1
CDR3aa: CASSLARGELNTEAFF
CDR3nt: TGTGCCAGCAGCTTAGCGCGGGGGGAGCTGAACACTGAAGCTTTCTTT

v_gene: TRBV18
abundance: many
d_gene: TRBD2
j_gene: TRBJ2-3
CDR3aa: CASSPAGGTDTQYF
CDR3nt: TGTGCCAGCTCACCGGCGGGAGGGACAGATACGCAGTATTTT

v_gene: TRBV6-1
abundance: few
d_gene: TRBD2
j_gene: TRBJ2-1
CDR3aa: CASSGTSGRTEQFF
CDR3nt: TGTGCCAGCAGTGGGACTAGCGGGAGAACTGAGCAGTTCTTC

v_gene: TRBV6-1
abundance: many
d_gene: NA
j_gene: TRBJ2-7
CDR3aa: CASSTTVYEQYF
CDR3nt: TGTGCCAGCAGCACGACAGTCTACGAGCAGTACTTC

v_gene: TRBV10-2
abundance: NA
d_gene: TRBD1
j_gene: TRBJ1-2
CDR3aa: CASSSYDRDYGYTF
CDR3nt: TGCGCCAGCAGTTCATACGACAGGGACTATGGCTACACCTTC

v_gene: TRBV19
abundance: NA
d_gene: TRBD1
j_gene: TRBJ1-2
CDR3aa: CASSSRDRVLRYGYTF
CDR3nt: TGTGCCAGTAGTTCCCGGGACAGGGTCCTCCGGTATGGCTACACCTTC

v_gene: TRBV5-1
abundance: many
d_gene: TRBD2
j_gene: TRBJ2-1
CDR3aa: CASSLEVSGEQFF
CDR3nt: TGCGCCAGCAGCTTGGAGGTTAGCGGGGAGCAGTTCTTC

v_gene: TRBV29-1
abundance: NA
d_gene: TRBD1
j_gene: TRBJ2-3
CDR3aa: CSGTGTGGTDTQYF
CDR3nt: TGCAGCGGGACCGGGACAGGGGGCACAGATACGCAGTATTTT

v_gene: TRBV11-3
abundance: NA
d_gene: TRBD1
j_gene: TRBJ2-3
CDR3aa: CASSHPRQGAEDTQYF
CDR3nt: TGTGCCAGCAGCCACCCTAGGCAGGGGGCCGAAGATACGCAGTATTTT

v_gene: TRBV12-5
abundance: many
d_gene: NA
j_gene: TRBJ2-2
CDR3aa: CASGLGTGELFF
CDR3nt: TGTGCTAGTGGTTTAGGGACCGGGGAGCTGTTTTTT

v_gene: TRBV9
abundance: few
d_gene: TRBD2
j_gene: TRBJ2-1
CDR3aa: CASSLGLAGGPEYNEQFF
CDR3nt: TGTGCCAGCAGCCTTGGACTAGCGGGAGGGCCAGAATACAATGAGCAGTTCTTC

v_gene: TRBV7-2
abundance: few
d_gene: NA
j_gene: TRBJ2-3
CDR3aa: CASSFFATSTDTQYF
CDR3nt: TGTGCCAGCAGCTTCTTCGCGACTAGCACAGATACGCAGTATTTT

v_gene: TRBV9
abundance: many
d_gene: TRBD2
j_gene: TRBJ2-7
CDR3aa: CASSPHREGGTYEQYF
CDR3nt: TGTGCCAGCAGCCCCCACCGGGAGGGGGGTACCTACGAGCAGTACTTC

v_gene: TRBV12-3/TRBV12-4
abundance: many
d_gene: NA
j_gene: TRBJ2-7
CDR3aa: CASSLVVGGVGDEQYF
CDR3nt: TGTGCCAGCAGTTTAGTTGTGGGGGGAGTGGGGGACGAGCAGTACTTC

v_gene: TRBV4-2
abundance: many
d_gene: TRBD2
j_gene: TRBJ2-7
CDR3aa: CASTLTSGRGDEQYF
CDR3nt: TGTGCCAGCACCCTTACTAGCGGGAGGGGTGACGAGCAGTACTTC

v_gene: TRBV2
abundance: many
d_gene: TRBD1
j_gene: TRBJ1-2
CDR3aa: CASISTGGHSDYGYTF
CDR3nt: TGTGCCAGCATCTCGACAGGGGGGCACTCTGACTATGGCTACACCTTC

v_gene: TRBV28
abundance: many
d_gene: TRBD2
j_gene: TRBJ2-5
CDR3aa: CASSFLAGVKETQYF
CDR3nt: TGTGCCAGCAGTTTTCTAGCGGGAGTTAAAGAGACCCAGTACTTC

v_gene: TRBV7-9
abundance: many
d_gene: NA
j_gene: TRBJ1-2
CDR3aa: CASSLAGAGDGYTF
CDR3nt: TGTGCCAGCAGCTTAGCTGGGGCAGGGGATGGCTACACCTTC

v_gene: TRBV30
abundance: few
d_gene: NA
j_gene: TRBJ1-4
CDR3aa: CAWSVGVRVQLSEKLFF
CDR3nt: TGTGCCTGGAGTGTAGGGGTCAGGGTACAGCTTTCCGAAAAACTGTTTTTT

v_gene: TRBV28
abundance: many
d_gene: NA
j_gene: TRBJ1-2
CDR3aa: CASSPPNSANYGYTF
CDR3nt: TGTGCCAGCAGTCCCCCCAATTCGGCGAACTATGGCTACACCTTC

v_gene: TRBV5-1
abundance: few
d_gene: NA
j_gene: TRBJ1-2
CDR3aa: CASSLLQDGRGGYTF
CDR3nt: TGCGCCAGCAGCCTTCTACAGGACGGTCGGGGTGGCTACACCTTC

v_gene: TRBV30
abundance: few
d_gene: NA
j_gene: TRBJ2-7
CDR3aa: CAWSIGLTYEQYF
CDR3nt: TGTGCCTGGAGTATAGGACTAACCTACGAGCAGTACTTC

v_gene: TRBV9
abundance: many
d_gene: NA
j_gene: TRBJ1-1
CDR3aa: CASSRGTGLNTEAFF
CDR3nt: TGTGCCAGCAGCAGGGGGACGGGGTTGAACACTGAAGCTTTCTTT

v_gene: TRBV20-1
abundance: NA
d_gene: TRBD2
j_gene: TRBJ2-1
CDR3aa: CSARDWTSGYNEQFF
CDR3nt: TGCAGTGCTAGAGACTGGACTAGCGGTTACAATGAGCAGTTCTTC

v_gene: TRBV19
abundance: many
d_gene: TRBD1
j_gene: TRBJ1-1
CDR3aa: CASSPSRGTGLVEAFF
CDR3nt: TGTGCCAGTAGTCCCTCAAGGGGGACAGGACTGGTTGAAGCTTTCTTT

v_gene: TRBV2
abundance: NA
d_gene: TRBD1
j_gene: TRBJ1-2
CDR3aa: CATLQGLGGGYTF
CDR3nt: TGTGCCACCTTACAGGGGCTTGGTGGTGGCTACACCTTC